This T cell receptor (beta chain) was identified in a study of cytomegalovirus exposure and HLA in healthy donors. Assay: immunoSEQ multiplex PCR; the TCRdb copy retains only in-frame clones and omits some. The sample lists about 70,000 clones, nearly 95% occurring once. CDR3 length equals 13 residues. From germline, CDR1 is SQVTM and CDR2 ANQGSEA. V was pared by 4 bases and J by 3 bases, with 13 bases between. The donors were in the roughly 110-subject validation cohort, distinct from the roughly 700-subject first cohort. The chain links TRBV29-1 to TRBJ2-7, with a tentative D call TRBD1 (6 bases). The TCR was taken from a man between 18 and 29 years old in good health and CMV-seropositive. Sequencing used PBMCs. CDR3 amino acids: CSVARTENYEQYF. The CDR3, as DNA: TGCAGCGTTGCGCGGACAGAGAACTACGAGCAGTACTTC.